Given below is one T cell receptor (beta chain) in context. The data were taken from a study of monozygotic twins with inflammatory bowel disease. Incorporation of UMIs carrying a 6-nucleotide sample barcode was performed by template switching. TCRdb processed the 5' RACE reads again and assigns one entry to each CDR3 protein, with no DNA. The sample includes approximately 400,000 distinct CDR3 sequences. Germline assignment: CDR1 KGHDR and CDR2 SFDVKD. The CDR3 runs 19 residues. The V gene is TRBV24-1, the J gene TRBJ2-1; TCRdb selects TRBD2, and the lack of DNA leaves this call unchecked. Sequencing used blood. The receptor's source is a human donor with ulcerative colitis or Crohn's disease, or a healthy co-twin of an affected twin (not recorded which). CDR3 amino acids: CATGGRRLAGVGSYNEQFF.